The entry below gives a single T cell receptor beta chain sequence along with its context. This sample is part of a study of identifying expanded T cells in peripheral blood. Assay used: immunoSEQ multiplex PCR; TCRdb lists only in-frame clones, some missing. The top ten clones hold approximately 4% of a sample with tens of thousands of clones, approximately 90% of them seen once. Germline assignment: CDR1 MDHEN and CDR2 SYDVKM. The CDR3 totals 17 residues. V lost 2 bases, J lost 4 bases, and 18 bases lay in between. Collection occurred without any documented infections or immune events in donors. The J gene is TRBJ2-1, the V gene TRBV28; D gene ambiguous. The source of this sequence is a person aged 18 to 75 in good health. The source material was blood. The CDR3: CASSLTLIAVAYNEQFF. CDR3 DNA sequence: TGTGCCAGCAGTTTAACCCTGATAGCAGTTGCTTACAATGAGCAGTTCTTC.